The sequence of this T cell receptor beta chain was determined in a study of CD8 T cells in ankylosing spondylitis. The CDR3 length is 16 residues. The V gene end was trimmed by 5 bases and the J gene end by 13 bases; junction bases not matched to a gene: 21. Using its own MiXCR run on the 5' RACE reads, TCRdb lists one record per CDR3 protein. The table includes 250,000 to 350,000 distinct CDR3 sequences, about 20% detected once. The sequence was collected from a female donor with ankylosing spondylitis or in good health (not recorded which). What was sequenced was blood, either unsorted or a sorted T cell fraction (not recorded which). The chain links TRBV12-3 or TRBV12-4 to TRBJ2-3; 7 nucleotides match TRBD2. The chain's CDR3 is CASSPVMLERDGEKYF. The DNA for the CDR3 is TGTGCCAGCAGTCCCGTAATGCTAGAGCGGGATGGGGAGAAGTATTTT.